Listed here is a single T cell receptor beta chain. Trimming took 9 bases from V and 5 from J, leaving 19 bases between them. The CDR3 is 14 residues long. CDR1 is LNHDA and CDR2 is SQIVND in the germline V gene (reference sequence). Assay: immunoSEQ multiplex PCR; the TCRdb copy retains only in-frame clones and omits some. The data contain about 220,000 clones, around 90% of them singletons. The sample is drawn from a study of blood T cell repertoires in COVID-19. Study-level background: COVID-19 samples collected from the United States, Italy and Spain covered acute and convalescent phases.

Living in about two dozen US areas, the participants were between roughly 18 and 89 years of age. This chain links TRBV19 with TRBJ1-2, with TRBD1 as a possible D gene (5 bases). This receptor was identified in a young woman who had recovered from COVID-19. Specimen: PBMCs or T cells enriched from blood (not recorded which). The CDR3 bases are TGTGCCAGCCAGGACACCGTAGAGGAGTATGGCTACACCTTC. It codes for CASQDTVEEYGYTF.